The clone carrying this T cell receptor beta chain appeared a few times. The antigen is unknown. The sample belongs to a study of blood T cells in healthy people across ages. Study outcomes and limitations: It was held that the diversity estimates obtained from one million T cells were underestimates.

From germline, CDR1 is WSHSY and CDR2 SAAADI. The CDR3 is made up of 15 amino acids. Losses at the gene ends were 2 bases for V and 6 bases for J; bases not matched to a gene: 7. Peripheral blood samples of 9 to 10 milliliters were drawn from each donor. Extraction yielded at least 5 micrograms of total RNA per sample. Primers used in a second PCR of roughly 7 to 11 cycles were a sample-barcoded 5' primer and a J-beta primer mix. Each cDNA molecule was tagged by a template-switch adaptor with 12 random nucleotides. TCRdb redid the calling of the 5' RACE reads with MiXCR, one entry per CDR3 protein. Of over 600,000 distinct CDR3 sequences listed, roughly 43% are singletons.

The genes are TRBV10-2 and TRBJ2-7, with 10 bases lining up with TRBD2. The sample was blood. The sequence was collected from a man aged 80 or over in good health. The CDR3 nucleotides are TGCGCCAGCAGTGAGAGGTTAGCGGGAGGTTCCGAGCAGTACTTC. Protein: CASSERLAGGSEQYF.